The 17 T cell receptor beta chains below come from one sample, sequenced in a study of radiation and T cells in renal cell carcinoma. This sample's time point: blood 2 weeks post-SBRT. Regarding treatment: 15 Gy SBRT to primary tumor, nephrectomy 4 weeks later. Generated by immunoSEQ multiplex PCR, the TCRdb table keeps only in-frame clones and is missing some. The sample records 150,000 or so clones, 87% being singletons. The sequencing here drew on blood, taken from a patient whose treatment included radiotherapy and nephrectomy. The receptor source for this set is a woman aged 45-65 years with renal cell carcinoma.

This chain connects TRBV15 to TRBJ1-2; TRBD1 might be the D (5 bases). The CDR3 is 12 residues long. Germline V gene lookup returns CDR1 LNHNV and CDR2 YYDKDF (reference sequence). Trimming pared 5 bases from V and 14 bases from J, leaving 18 bases between. In DNA form, the CDR3 reads TGTGCCACCAGCGGCCGGGGACTTATCCTTACCTTC. It codes for CATSGRGLILTF.

The chain links TRBV7-8 to TRBJ2-1; TRBD1 matches 9 bases. There are 15 residues in the CDR3. V lost 4 bases and J lost 9; bases outside the gene matches: 10. Germline V gives CDR1 SGHVS, CDR2 FQNEAQ. The CDR3 spells CASSYPGQGTSEQFF. The CDR3 DNA reads TGTGCCAGCAGCTACCCGGGACAGGGTACTAGTGAGCAGTTCTTC.

The V call is TRBV7-9, the J call TRBJ2-1; 9 nucleotides align to TRBD1. CDR3 size: 15 residues. V gave up 5 bases and J gave up 1 base; unmatched junction bases: 3. CDR1 and CDR2 (germline): SEHNR, FQNEAQ (reference sequence). CDR3 sequence (DNA): TGTGCCAGCAGCCAGACAGGGGGTTCCTACAATGAGCAGTTCTTC. Protein product: CASSQTGGSYNEQFF.

The chain uses TRBV29-1 and TRBJ2-5; D tentatively fits TRBD1 or TRBD2 (5 bases each). Gene TRBJ2-7 matches the end of the DNA better, so the J call may be wrong. The CDR3 is 14 residues long. Germline assignment: CDR1 SQVTM and CDR2 ANQGSEA. This CDR3 is CSVGGLGGRYEQYF. CDR3 nucleotides: TGCAGCGTTGGGGGGTTAGGAGGCAGATACGAGCAGTACTTC.

V and J are TRBV5-1 and TRBJ1-2, with D tentatively TRBD1 (6 bases). CDR1 is SGHRS, CDR2 YFSETQ, per germline. The CDR3 covers 14 residues. The ends were cut back, 4 bases at V and 8 bases at J, with 18 bases in the middle. Written as DNA, the CDR3 is TGCGCCAGCAGCCCACTGAACAGGGAACACGGCTACACCTTC. Translated, it gives CASSPLNREHGYTF. Using reference TRBV5-1 and TRBJ1-2 for the parts outside the CDR3, the full variable domain is KAGVTQTPRYLIKTRGQQVTLSCSPISGHRSVSWYQQTPGQGLQFLFEYFSETQRNKGNFPGRFSGRQFSNSRSEMNVSTLELGDSALYLCASSPLNREHGYTFGSGTRLTVV.

V and J are TRBV5-1 and TRBJ1-1, with 10 positions matching TRBD1. V shed 4 bases and J 4 bases; nucleotides not matched to a gene: 13. The V gene's germline CDR1 is SGHRS and CDR2 YFSETQ. CDR3 size: 17 residues. The CDR3: CASSLTRTGGMGTEAFF. The DNA for the CDR3 is TGCGCCAGCAGCCTGACCAGGACAGGGGGTATGGGCACTGAAGCTTTCTTT.

This clone has just one count. The chain combines TRBV6-1 with TRBJ1-2; 7 positions match TRBD1. This CDR3 has 14 residues. Germline assignment: CDR1 MNHNS and CDR2 SASEGT. J lost 4 bases, V lost 5 bases, and 7 bases had no gene match. For the CDR3, the DNA is TGTGCCAGCAGTCCTTCCGACAGGGCCTATGGCTACACCTTC. The encoded protein is CASSPSDRAYGYTF.

V usage is TRBV6-5 and J usage is TRBJ2-5, with TRBD1 matching 7 bases. The CDR3 is 14 amino acids. The ends lost 4 bases at V and 5 bases at J; junction bases unmatched: 7. In germline, CDR1 is MNHEY, CDR2 SVGAGI. The CDR3 DNA sequence: TGTGCCAGCAGTTCCAGACAGGGTCGGGAGACCCAGTACTTC. Amino acid sequence: CASSSRQGRETQYF.

J is TRBJ2-5 and V is TRBV6-6; 11 bases line up with TRBD2. V gave up 10 bases and J gave up 7 bases; unmatched junction bases: 14. Germline CDR1 MNHNY, CDR2 SVGAGI (reference sequence). This CDR3 has 15 amino acids. The CDR3 DNA reads TGTGCCACTGAAACTAGCGGGGGTGTCGCACGGACCCAGTACTTC. Its protein product is CATETSGGVARTQYF.

This clone was picked up one time. The genes are TRBV7-9 and TRBJ1-1; D may be TRBD1 (5 bases). Trimming left V 0 bases short and J 6 bases short, with 14 bases between. Per germline, CDR1 SEHNR and CDR2 FQNEAQ (reference sequence). CDR3 length: 15 amino acids. In DNA, the CDR3 is TGTGCCAGCAGCTTAGCGCGTGGGAGGGGAGCTGAAGCTTTCTTT. It translates to CASSLARGRGAEAFF.

The chain has TRBV9 and TRBJ2-1; 7 nucleotides line up with TRBD2. The trim removed 1 base at V and 8 bases at J, leaving 6 bases unmatched. The CDR3 length is 14 residues. Germline V lookup: CDR1 SGDLS, CDR2 YYNGEE. CDR3 DNA: TGTGCCAGCAGCGTACGCGGGGGTAGCGATGAGCAGTTCTTC. Encoded protein: CASSVRGGSDEQFF. Full variable domain (rest looked up from reference TRBV9 and TRBJ2-1): DSGVTQTPKHLITATGQRVTLRCSPRSGDLSVYWYQQSLDQGLQFLIQYYNGEERAKGNILERFSAQQFPDLHSELNLSSLELGDSALYFCASSVRGGSDEQFFGPGTRLTVL.

The rearrangement uses TRBV2 and TRBJ1-2; the match to TRBD1 covers 9 bases. After removal of 4 bases from V and 5 bases from J, the junction contained 5 bases not matched to a gene. The germline V gene encodes CDR1 SNHLY and CDR2 FYNNEI. This CDR3 is 14 amino acids long. The CDR3 sequence: CASSGDRESYGYTF. The CDR3 DNA is TGTGCCAGCAGTGGGGACAGGGAGAGTTATGGCTACACCTTC.

V usage is TRBV10-3 and J usage is TRBJ2-7, with D possibly TRBD2 on 6 matching bases. This CDR3 has 13 residues. Per the germline V gene, CDR1 is ENHRY and CDR2 is SYGVKD. Between the trimmed V and J ends, which lost 7 bases and 3 bases, there was a span of 13 bases. CDR3 amino acids: CAIKASENYEQYF. Here the CDR3 DNA reads TGTGCCATCAAGGCTAGCGAAAACTACGAGCAGTACTTC.

The genes are TRBV19 and TRBJ2-3; 9 bases are shared with TRBD2. Per germline, CDR1 LNHDA and CDR2 SQIVND (reference sequence). The CDR3 runs 18 residues. J gave up 2 bases and V 5 bases, and 14 bases lay outside the gene matches. The CDR3 spells CASSSANPGLAATDTQYF. The CDR3 coding sequence is TGTGCCAGTAGTTCCGCCAATCCGGGACTAGCCGCCACAGATACGCAGTATTTT.

This clone was detected only a few times. V usage is TRBV15 and J usage is TRBJ1-2; D unresolved. The V end lost 0 bases, the J end lost 2 bases, and 4 bases lay between the germline ends. CDR1 and CDR2 from the germline V gene are LNHNV and YYDKDF (reference sequence). The length of the CDR3 is 13 residues. CDR3 residues: CATSRDLNYGYTF. The CDR3 coding sequence is TGTGCCACCAGCAGAGATTTAAACTATGGCTACACCTTC.

This clone has only a few counts. The chain employs TRBV10-2 and TRBJ1-1; TRBD1 is a possible D gene (5 bases). This CDR3 contains 13 residues. CDR1 is WSHSY and CDR2 is SAAADI in the germline V gene. Deletions cut 6 bases from V and 3 bases from J, with 11 bases between. Here the CDR3 DNA reads TGCGCCAGCAGAGAACAGGCCCACACTGAAGCTTTCTTT. It encodes CASREQAHTEAFF.

The CDR3 region has the DNA TGCGCCAGCAGTGGGGGGCAACCCGATGAGCAGTTCTTC. Protein sequence: CASSGGQPDEQFF. The chain combines TRBV10-2 with TRBJ2-1, with D possibly being TRBD1 (6 bases). The germline V and J ends were trimmed by 4 bases and 8 bases, with 12 bases remaining between them. CDR1 and CDR2 (germline): WSHSY, SAAADI. The CDR3 covers 13 residues.